Described below is a single T cell receptor beta chain sequence and its context. Its matching antigen is unknown. TCRdb re-called the 5' RACE reads with MiXCR, one entry per CDR3 protein. The profile shows roughly 620,000 distinct CDR3 sequences, under 20% of them singletons. This entry is derived from a study of T-cell memory formation after mild COVID-19. Study in general: Largely, TCR clusters stayed within a single donor.

The CDR3 has 18 residues. Trimming at V came to 7 bases and at J to 0 bases, leaving 12 bases not matched to a gene. Looked up from germline, CDR1 is SEHNR and CDR2 is FQNEAQ (reference sequence). The study, taken as a whole, reports: CD4/CD8 balance held among clones contracting day 15 to 85, and later expanders leaned CD4+. In second-wave clones peaking day 37, SARS-CoV-2 specificity remained unconfirmed.

This TCR came from an adult woman who had mild COVID-19 (a few samples of this study predate the infection). Cell type and time point are not known. The specimen was PBMCs or a T cell subset sorted from them (not recorded which). The gene calls are TRBV7-9 and TRBJ2-6; 7 nucleotides align to TRBD1. The CDR3 is CASNIAGTELSGANVLTF. For the CDR3, the DNA is TGTGCCAGCAACATCGCCGGGACAGAACTCTCTGGGGCCAACGTCCTGACTTTC.